The present TCR beta chain was sequenced within a study of blood T cell repertoires in COVID-19. Assay used: immunoSEQ multiplex PCR; TCRdb lists only in-frame clones, some missing. The table shows about 140,000 clones, with roughly 83% occurring only once. Germline V gene sequence: CDR1 SGHVS, CDR2 FQNEAQ. This CDR3 is 15 amino acids long. The germline V and J ends were trimmed by 0 bases and 6 bases, with 11 bases remaining between them. Sequencing input: PBMCs or T cells enriched from blood (not recorded which). The origin of this receptor is a man aged 35 to 55 with acute COVID-19. This chain connects TRBV7-8 to TRBJ2-2; tentatively, D is TRBD1 (5 bases). The CDR3 is CASSLAQGFPGELFF. CDR3 DNA sequence: TGTGCCAGCAGCTTAGCCCAGGGATTCCCCGGGGAGCTGTTTTTT.